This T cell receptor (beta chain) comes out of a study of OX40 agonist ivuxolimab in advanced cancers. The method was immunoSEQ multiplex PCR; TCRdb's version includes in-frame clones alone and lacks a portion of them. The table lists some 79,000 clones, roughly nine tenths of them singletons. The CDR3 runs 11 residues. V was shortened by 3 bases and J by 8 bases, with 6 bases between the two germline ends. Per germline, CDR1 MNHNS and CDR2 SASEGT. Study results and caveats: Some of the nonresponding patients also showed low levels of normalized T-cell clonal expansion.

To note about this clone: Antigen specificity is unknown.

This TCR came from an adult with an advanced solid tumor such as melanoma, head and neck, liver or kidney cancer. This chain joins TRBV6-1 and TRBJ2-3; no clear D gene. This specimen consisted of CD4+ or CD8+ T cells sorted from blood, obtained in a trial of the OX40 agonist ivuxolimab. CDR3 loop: CASSDLGTQYF. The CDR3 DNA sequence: TGTGCCAGCAGTGACCTGGGTACGCAGTATTTT.